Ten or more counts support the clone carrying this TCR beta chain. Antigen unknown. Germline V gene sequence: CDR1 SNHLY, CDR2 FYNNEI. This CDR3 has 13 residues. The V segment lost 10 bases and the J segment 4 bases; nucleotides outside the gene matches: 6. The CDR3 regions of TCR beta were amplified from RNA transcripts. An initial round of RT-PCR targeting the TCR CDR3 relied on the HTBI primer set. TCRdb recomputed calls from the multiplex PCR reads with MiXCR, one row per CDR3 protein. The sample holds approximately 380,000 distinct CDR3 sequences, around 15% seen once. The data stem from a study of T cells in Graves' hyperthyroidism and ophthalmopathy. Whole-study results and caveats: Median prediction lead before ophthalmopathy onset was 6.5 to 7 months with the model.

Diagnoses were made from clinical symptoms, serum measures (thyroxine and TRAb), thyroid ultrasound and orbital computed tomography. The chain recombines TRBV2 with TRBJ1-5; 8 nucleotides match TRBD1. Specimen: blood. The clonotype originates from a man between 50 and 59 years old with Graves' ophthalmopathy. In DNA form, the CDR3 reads TGTGCCACCGGACAGGGAGAAAATCAGCCCCAGCATTTT. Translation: CATGQGENQPQHF. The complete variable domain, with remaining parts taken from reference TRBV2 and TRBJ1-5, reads EPEVTQTPSHQVTQMGQEVILRCVPISNHLYFYWYRQILGQKVEFLVSFYNNEISEKSEIFDDQFSVERPDGSNFTLKIRSTKLEDSAMYFCATGQGENQPQHFGDGTRLSIL.